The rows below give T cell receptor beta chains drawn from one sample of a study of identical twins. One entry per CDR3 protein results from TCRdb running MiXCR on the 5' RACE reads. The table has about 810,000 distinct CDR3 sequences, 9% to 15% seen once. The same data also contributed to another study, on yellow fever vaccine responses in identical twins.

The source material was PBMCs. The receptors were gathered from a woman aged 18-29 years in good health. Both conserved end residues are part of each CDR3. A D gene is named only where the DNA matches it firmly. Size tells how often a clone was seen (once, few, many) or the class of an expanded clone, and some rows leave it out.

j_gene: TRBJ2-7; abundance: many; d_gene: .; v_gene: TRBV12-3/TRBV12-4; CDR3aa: CASSPQGTLNSYEQYF; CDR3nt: TGTGCCAGCAGTCCACAGGGTACCCTTAACTCCTACGAGCAGTACTTC
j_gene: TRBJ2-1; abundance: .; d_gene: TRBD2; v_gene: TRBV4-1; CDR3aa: CASSQLVAGGRLNEQFF; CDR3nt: TGCGCCAGCAGCCAACTTGTAGCGGGGGGGAGACTAAATGAGCAGTTCTTC
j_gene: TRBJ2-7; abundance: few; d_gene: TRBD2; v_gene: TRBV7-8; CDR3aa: CASSLSGRIRYEQYF; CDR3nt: TGTGCCAGCAGCCTTAGCGGGAGAATCCGCTACGAGCAGTACTTC
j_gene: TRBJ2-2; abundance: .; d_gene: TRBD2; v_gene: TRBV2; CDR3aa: CATQKGLAGGTDTGELFF; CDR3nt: TGTGCCACACAAAAGGGACTAGCGGGAGGAACGGACACCGGGGAGCTGTTTTTT
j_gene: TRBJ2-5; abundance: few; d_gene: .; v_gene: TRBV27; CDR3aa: CASSLSGRITQETQYF; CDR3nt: TGTGCCAGCAGTTTATCCGGCAGAATAACCCAAGAGACCCAGTACTTC
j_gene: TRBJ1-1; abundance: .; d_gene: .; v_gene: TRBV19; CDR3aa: CASSIFWKNTEAFF; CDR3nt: TGTGCCAGTAGTATTTTCTGGAAGAACACTGAAGCTTTCTTT
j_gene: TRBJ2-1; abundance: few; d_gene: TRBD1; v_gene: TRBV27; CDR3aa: CASSTWDRVGNEQFF; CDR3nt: TGTGCCAGCAGTACCTGGGACAGGGTGGGCAATGAGCAGTTCTTC
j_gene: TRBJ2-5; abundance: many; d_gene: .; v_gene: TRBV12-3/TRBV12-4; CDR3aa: CASSFAQETQYF; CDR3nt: TGTGCCAGCAGCTTTGCCCAAGAGACCCAGTACTTC
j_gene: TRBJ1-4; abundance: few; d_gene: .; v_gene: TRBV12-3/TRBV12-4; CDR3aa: CASSLLAGVNEKLFF; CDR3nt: TGTGCCAGCAGTTTACTGGCAGGGGTTAATGAAAAACTGTTTTTT
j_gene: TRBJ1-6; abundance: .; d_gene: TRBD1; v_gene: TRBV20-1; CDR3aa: CSARAPDRGNSPLHF; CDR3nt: TGCAGTGCTAGAGCCCCCGACAGGGGAAATTCACCCCTCCACTTT
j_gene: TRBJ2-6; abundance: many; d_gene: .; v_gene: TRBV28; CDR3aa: CASSLYRFGDSGANVLTF; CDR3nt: TGTGCCAGCAGTTTATATAGGTTCGGTGACTCTGGGGCCAACGTCCTGACTTTC
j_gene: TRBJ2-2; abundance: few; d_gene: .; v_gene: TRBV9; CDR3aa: CASSPPSPTGELFF; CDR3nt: TGTGCCAGCAGCCCCCCCTCCCCCACCGGGGAGCTGTTTTTT
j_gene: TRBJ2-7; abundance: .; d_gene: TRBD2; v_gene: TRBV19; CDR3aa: CASRQRERVYEQYF; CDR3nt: TGTGCCAGTAGACAGCGGGAGAGGGTGTACGAGCAGTACTTC
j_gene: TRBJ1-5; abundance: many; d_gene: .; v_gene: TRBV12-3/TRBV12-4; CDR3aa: CASNRVNQPQHF; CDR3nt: TGTGCCAGCAACAGGGTCAATCAGCCCCAGCATTTT
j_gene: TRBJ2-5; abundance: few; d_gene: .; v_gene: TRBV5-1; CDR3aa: CASSLRSNQETQYF; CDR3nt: TGCGCCAGCAGCTTGCGGTCCAACCAAGAGACCCAGTACTTC
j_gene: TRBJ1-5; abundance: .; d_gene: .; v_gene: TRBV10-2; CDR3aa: CASSIGNQPQHF; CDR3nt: TGCGCCAGCAGTATCGGAAATCAGCCCCAGCATTTT
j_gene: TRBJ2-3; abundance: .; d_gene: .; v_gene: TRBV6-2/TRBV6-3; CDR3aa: CASSYSSSRNTDTQYF; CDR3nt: TGTGCCAGCAGTTACTCGTCGAGCAGGAACACAGATACGCAGTATTTT
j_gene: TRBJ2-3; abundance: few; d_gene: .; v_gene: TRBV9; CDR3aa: CASSAQEWTDTQYF; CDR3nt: TGTGCCAGCAGCGCTCAGGAGTGGACAGATACGCAGTATTTT
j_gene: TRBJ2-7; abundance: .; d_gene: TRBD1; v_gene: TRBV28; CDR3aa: CAVGGGPYEQYF; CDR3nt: TGTGCCGTAGGGGGCGGACCCTACGAGCAGTACTTC
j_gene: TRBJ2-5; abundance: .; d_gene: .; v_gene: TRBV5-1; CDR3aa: CASSAGRAPVETQYF; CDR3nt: TGCGCCAGCAGCGCTGGACGGGCCCCTGTAGAGACCCAGTACTTC
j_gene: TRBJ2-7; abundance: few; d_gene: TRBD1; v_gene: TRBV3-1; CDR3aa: CASSQVGTGRSYEQYF; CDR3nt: TGTGCCAGCAGCCAAGTCGGGACAGGGAGATCCTACGAGCAGTACTTC
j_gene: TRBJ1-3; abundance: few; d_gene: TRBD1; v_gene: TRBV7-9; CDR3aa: CASSPPGTASGNTIYF; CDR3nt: TGTGCCAGCAGCCCGCCCGGGACAGCCTCTGGAAACACCATATATTTT
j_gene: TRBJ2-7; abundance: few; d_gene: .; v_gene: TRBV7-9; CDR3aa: CASSTKNEQYF; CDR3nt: TGTGCCAGCAGTACGAAAAACGAGCAGTACTTC
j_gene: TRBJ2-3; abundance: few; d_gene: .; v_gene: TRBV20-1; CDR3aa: CSARVATGLTDTQYF; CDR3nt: TGCAGTGCTAGAGTAGCTACCGGACTCACAGATACGCAGTATTTT
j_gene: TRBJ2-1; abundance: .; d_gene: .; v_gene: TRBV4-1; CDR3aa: CASSQGPYEQFF; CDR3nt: TGCGCCAGCAGCCAAGGTCCCTATGAGCAGTTCTTC
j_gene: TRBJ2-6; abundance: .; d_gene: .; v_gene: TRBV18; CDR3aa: CASSPMGISGANVLTF; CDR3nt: TGTGCCAGCTCACCAATGGGAATCTCTGGGGCCAACGTCCTGACTTTC
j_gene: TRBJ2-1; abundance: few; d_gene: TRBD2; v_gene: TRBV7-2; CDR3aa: CASSLAGLVARNEQFF; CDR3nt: TGTGCCAGCAGCTTAGCAGGACTAGTGGCACGCAATGAGCAGTTCTTC
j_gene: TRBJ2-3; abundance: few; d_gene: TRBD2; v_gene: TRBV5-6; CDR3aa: CASSSPSGAPDTQYF; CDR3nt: TGTGCCAGCAGCTCACCTAGCGGCGCCCCAGATACGCAGTATTTT
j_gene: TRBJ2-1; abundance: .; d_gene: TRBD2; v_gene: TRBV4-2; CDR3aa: CASSGTSGSSGEQFF; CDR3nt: TGTGCCAGCAGCGGGACTAGCGGGAGTTCGGGGGAGCAGTTCTTC
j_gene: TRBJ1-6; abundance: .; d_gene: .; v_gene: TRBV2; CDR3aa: CASRDVLDISPLHF; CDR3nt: TGTGCCAGCAGGGACGTCTTGGACATTTCACCCCTCCACTTT
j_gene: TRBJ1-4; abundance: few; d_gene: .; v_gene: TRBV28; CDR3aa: CASSIRDGSTNEKLFF; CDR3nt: TGTGCCAGCAGTATAAGGGACGGATCAACTAATGAAAAACTGTTTTTT
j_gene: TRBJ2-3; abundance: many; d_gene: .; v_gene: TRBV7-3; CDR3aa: CASSLTGRDTQYF; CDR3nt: TGTGCCAGCAGCTTAACTGGGAGAGATACGCAGTATTTT
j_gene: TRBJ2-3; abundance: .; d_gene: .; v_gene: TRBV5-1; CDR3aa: CASSSGTLTPTDTQYF; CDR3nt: TGCGCCAGCAGCTCGGGGACCTTAACTCCCACAGATACGCAGTATTTT
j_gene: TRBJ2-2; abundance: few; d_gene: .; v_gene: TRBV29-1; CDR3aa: CSVTGTWNTGELFF; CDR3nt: TGCAGCGTCACTGGGACATGGAACACCGGGGAGCTGTTTTTT
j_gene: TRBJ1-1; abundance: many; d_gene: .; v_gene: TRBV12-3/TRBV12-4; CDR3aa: CASGRGGRTEAFF; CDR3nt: TGTGCCAGCGGGCGGGGAGGGCGGACTGAAGCTTTCTTT
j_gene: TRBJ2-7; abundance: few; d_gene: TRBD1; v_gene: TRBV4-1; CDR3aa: CASSPGTGRTYEQYF; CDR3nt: TGCGCCAGCAGCCCTGGGACAGGGCGGACCTACGAGCAGTACTTC
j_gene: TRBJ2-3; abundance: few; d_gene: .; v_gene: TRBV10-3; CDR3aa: CAIRGSPGTDTQYF; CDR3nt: TGTGCCATCAGGGGGAGTCCAGGCACAGATACGCAGTATTTT
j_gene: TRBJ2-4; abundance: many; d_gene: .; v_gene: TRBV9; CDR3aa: CASSVREGVIQYF; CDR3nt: TGTGCCAGCAGCGTAAGGGAAGGGGTCATTCAGTACTTC
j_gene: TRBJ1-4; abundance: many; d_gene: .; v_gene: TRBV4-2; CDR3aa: CASSQSTGEGKRLFF; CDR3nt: TGTGCCAGCAGCCAGTCGACAGGCGAGGGAAAACGGCTGTTTTTT
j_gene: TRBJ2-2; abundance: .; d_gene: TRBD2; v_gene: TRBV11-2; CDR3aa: CASSLRSLAGTGELFF; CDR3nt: TGTGCCAGCAGCTTAAGAAGCCTAGCGGGCACCGGGGAGCTGTTTTTT
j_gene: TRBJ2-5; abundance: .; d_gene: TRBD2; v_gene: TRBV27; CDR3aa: CASSFAGRGGETQYF; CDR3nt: TGTGCCAGCAGTTTTGCCGGACGGGGAGGGGAGACCCAGTACTTC
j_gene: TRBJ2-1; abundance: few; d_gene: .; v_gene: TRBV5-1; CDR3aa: CASSLVVGSNNEQFF; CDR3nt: TGCGCCAGCAGCTTGGTGGTAGGGTCCAACAATGAGCAGTTCTTC
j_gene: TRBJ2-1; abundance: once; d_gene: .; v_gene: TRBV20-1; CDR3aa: CSARRPGVYNEQFF; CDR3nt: TGCAGTGCTAGAAGGCCGGGAGTCTACAATGAGCAGTTCTTC